The rows below give T cell receptor beta chains drawn from one sample of a study of T cell changes during pregnancy in multiple sclerosis. The table came from immunoSEQ multiplex PCR; TCRdb's copy has only in-frame clones and leaves some out. Of about 100,000 clones in the sample, about nine tenths were seen once. The sample consisted of peripheral blood, taken in the second trimester of pregnancy. These TCRs come from a female donor in good health, enrolled as a control in a pregnancy study. CDR3s leave out the opening cysteine and the closing phenylalanine or tryptophan.

v_call cdr3_length cdr3_aa
TRBV18 10 ASSQRGETQY
TRBV5-1 17 ASSPTGTSGKWGTGELF
TRBV4-1 14 ASSHITSGGANEQF
TRBV27 11 ASSWGQTNEAF
TRBV6-1 13 ASSERRQSFYGYT
TRBV7-2 13 ASSLVAAPTDTQY
TRBV11-2 13 ASSRGQGADTEAF
TRBV6-5 13 ASSRSTGELETQY
TRBV7-2 13 ASSLAGTSNQPQH
TRBV5-4 14 ASSRTSGSLTDTQY
TRBV2 13 ASSEQGRTGNTIY
TRBV5-1 13 ASRPQRGYTDTQY
TRBV11-2 13 ASSPRQGAYNEQF
TRBV6-5 12 ASSSDRRPYEQY
TRBV18 11 ASSPDRGRGYT
TRBV10-2 13 ASSELAGGLYEQY
TRBV4-2 13 ASSQDDRAGYGYT
TRBV7-7 11 ASSLDAGTEAF
TRBV11-2 12 ASSRGAQGGGYT
TRBV7-8 16 ASSLFSGGDASTDTQY
TRBV27 11 ASGRDRGNEQY
TRBV19 12 ASRVEGASQPQH
TRBV5-1 11 ASSLVDRGEAF
TRBV15 12 ATSRTHRDTEAF
TRBV5-6 10 ASSAGDGELF
TRBV15 14 ATSRARAGENQPQH
TRBV7-2 13 ASSAGSGGLTGYT
TRBV7-9 12 ASSRGGGESEAF
TRBV27 12 ASSLRTDGYEQY
TRBV7-2 14 ASSVDGSPRVYGYT
TRBV18 14 ASSPRAGRADYGYT
TRBV29-1 11 SVAGTMNTEAF
TRBV5-1 11 ASSPFSGNTIY
TRBV18 12 ASSSQGANYGYT
TRBV19 12 ASSQQGSGSPLH
TRBV9 14 ASSVGTSGTGYEQY
TRBV15 13 ATSVRLALPDTQY
TRBV27 13 ASSSWGGRNTEAF
TRBV4-1 13 ASSQGLGEDYEQY
TRBV7-2 12 ASSLTGGYTEAF
TRBV5-4 13 ASSFPSGGKETQY
TRBV6-1 11 ASSEAWTAEAF
TRBV27 13 ASKAGTSETGELF
TRBV5-1 14 ASSPAGTDPYQPQH
TRBV18 10 ASSPGQTEAF
TRBV5-4 13 ASSSRGDRDEKLF
TRBV29-1 12 SAGRRERADTQY
TRBV18 11 ASSPIRGTEAF
TRBV28 13 ASSPTGGPKNEQF